Shown below are 29 T cell receptor beta chains from a single sample sequenced in a study of monozygotic twins with inflammatory bowel disease. TCRdb re-called the 5' RACE reads and catalogs CDR3 proteins one per entry, DNA excluded. The repertoire table contains about 380,000 distinct CDR3 sequences. The sequenced sample was blood. These receptors were obtained from a human donor with ulcerative colitis or Crohn's disease, or a healthy co-twin of an affected twin (not recorded which).

The CDR3 region is CASSSYGTGVMDTQYF. The V and J genes are TRBV11-3 and TRBJ2-3; TCRdb proposes TRBD1, but this gene call is untestable without DNA. This CDR3 has 16 amino acids. The V gene's germline CDR1 is SGHNT and CDR2 YENEEA. Variable domain in full (rest from reference TRBV11-3 and TRBJ2-3): EAGVVQSPRYKIIEKKQPVAFWCNPISGHNTLYWYLQNLGQGPELLIRYENEEAVDDSQLPKDRFSAERLKGVDSTLKIQPAELGDSAVYLCASSSYGTGVMDTQYFGPGTRLTVL.

The chain employs TRBV12-3 or TRBV12-4 and TRBJ2-2. CDR3 length: 15 amino acids. This chain's CDR3 is CASSLASSYTGELFF.

The rearrangement uses TRBV3-1 and TRBJ2-2; TCRdb indicates TRBD1, and absent DNA this call remains unverified. Germline V gene data show CDR1 as LGHDT and CDR2 as YNNKEL (reference sequence). The CDR3 runs to 15 residues. CDR3 sequence reads: CASSPLRGATGELFF.

The chain is built from TRBV20-1 and TRBJ1-5; TCRdb indicates TRBD1, and absent DNA this call remains unverified. The CDR3 is 14 amino acids. The germline V gene encodes CDR1 DFQATT and CDR2 SNEGSKA (reference sequence). The CDR3 spells CSAPGQGINQPQHF.

The chain joins TRBV5-1 to TRBJ1-1. The CDR3 extends over 14 amino acids. Germline assignment: CDR1 SGHRS and CDR2 YFSETQ. CDR3 region: CASSGTTGNTEAFF.

The chain uses TRBV7-9 and TRBJ1-4; as DNA is missing, the TRBD1 call by TCRdb cannot be tested. CDR3 size: 16 residues. Germline CDR1 reads SEHNR; CDR2 reads FQNEAQ (reference sequence). CDR3 residues: CASSWGQGAFDEKLFF.

CDR3: CSVELQGDQPQHF. The V gene is TRBV29-1, the J gene TRBJ1-5. Germline loops: CDR1 SQVTM, CDR2 ANQGSEA. The CDR3 extends over 13 amino acids.

The genes are TRBV28 and TRBJ2-7. This CDR3 comprises 15 residues. Germline V lookup: CDR1 MDHEN, CDR2 SYDVKM. CDR3 in amino acids: CASSLVGGAGVEQYF.

Here the CDR3 reads CATSDPAVERNTGELFF. The chain carries TRBV24-1 and TRBJ2-2. Germline CDR1 and CDR2: KGHDR and SFDVKD. CDR3 length: 17 residues.

The chain has TRBV7-3 and TRBJ2-3. CDR1 and CDR2 from the germline V gene are SGHTA and FQGTGA. The CDR3 runs to 14 residues. This chain's CDR3 is CASSLTATTDTQYF.

This chain uses TRBV4-2 with TRBJ2-5; TCRdb designates TRBD1, a call that cannot be tested without DNA. Germline CDR1 is LGHNA and CDR2 is YNFKEQ. The CDR3 has 15 amino acids. The CDR3 region is CASSPLKDNEETQYF.

This chain links TRBV12-3 or TRBV12-4 with TRBJ2-1; TCRdb reports TRBD1, a call that lacks DNA to check it against. This CDR3 contains 15 residues. The CDR3 spells CATTQRGPFYNEQFF.

The V and J genes are TRBV4-3 and TRBJ2-2; TCRdb proposes TRBD1, but this gene call is untestable without DNA. This CDR3 region has 16 residues. Germline lookup yields CDR1 LGHNA and CDR2 YSLEER. CDR3 amino acids: CASSQDSGGYTGELFF.

The chain is built from TRBV11-1 and TRBJ2-5; the D gene TCRdb calls, TRBD2, cannot be checked with no DNA. CDR1 is SGHAT and CDR2 is FQDESV in the germline V gene (reference sequence). This CDR3 contains 18 residues. The chain's CDR3 is CASSTRLAGGPRGGTQYF.

This CDR3 reads CASSQEEGQAYEQYF. V gene TRBV4-3 combines with J gene TRBJ2-7; the D call from TCRdb, TRBD1, cannot be confirmed without DNA. CDR1 and CDR2 (germline): LGHNA, YSLEER. The CDR3 is 15 residues long.

The V call is TRBV7-2, the J call TRBJ2-7. Germline V gene sequence: CDR1 SGHTA, CDR2 FQGNSA. The CDR3 extends over 15 amino acids. CDR3 region: CASSFATGASYEQYF.

The chain joins TRBV2 to TRBJ1-2; TCRdb designates TRBD1, a call that cannot be tested without DNA. The CDR3 has 17 residues. Germline V gene sequence: CDR1 SNHLY, CDR2 FYNNEI. The CDR3 loop is CASSEAPPPGQGPGYTF.

The chain has TRBV7-2 and TRBJ2-2; no DNA is available, so the TRBD1 call from TCRdb remains unchecked. This CDR3 contains 13 residues. Germline CDR1 reads SGHTA; CDR2 reads FQGNSA. CDR3 residues: CASSLRGDGELFF. Based on the CDR3 plus reference TRBV7-2 and TRBJ2-2, the full variable domain is GAGVSQSPSNKVTEKGKDVELRCDPISGHTALYWYRQSLGQGLEFLIYFQGNSAPDKSGLPSDRFSAERTGGSVSTLTIQRTQQEDSAVYLCASSLRGDGELFFGEGSRLTVL.

The CDR3 sequence is CASSFQGNSNQPQHF. This sequence joins TRBV6-2 or TRBV6-3 and TRBJ1-5; TCRdb's D call, TRBD1, is unchecked because there is no DNA. This CDR3 spans 15 amino acids. Germline V gene lookup returns CDR1 MNHEY and CDR2 SVGEGT.

V and J are TRBV5-6 and TRBJ1-5; without DNA, the TCRdb call of TRBD1 cannot be checked. Germline assignment: CDR1 SGHDT and CDR2 YYEEEE. The CDR3 has 14 amino acids. The CDR3 protein is CASSSTGRGQPQHF.

The chain recombines TRBV6-2 or TRBV6-3 with TRBJ2-7; there is no DNA to check the TCRdb D call of TRBD1. This CDR3 has 15 amino acids. Germline V CDR1 and CDR2: MNHEY, SVGEGT. The CDR3 reads CASSNRDRDSYEQYF.

V is TRBV12-3 or TRBV12-4 and J is TRBJ2-2; TCRdb proposes TRBD1, but this gene call is untestable without DNA. CDR3 size: 14 residues. CDR3 protein: CASRRDRDTGELFF.

The chain carries TRBV7-3 and TRBJ2-7; TCRdb's D gene call, TRBD1, goes unchecked for lack of DNA. The germline V gene has CDR1 SGHTA and CDR2 FQGTGA. The CDR3 length is 14 residues. Here the CDR3 reads CASIRQPVSYEQYF.

The chain combines TRBV4-3 with TRBJ1-1. The V gene's germline CDR1 is LGHNA and CDR2 YSLEER. The CDR3 covers 15 residues. The CDR3 reads CASSQDQAVNTEAFF.

The chain uses TRBV19 and TRBJ1-2; TCRdb's D call of TRBD1 is untestable without DNA. The CDR3 length is 15 residues. CDR1 and CDR2 from the germline V gene are LNHDA and SQIVND (reference sequence). The CDR3 here is CASSIRTGKNYGYTF.

The chain joins TRBV2 to TRBJ2-7; TCRdb calls TRBD1, which cannot be checked without DNA. The CDR3 extends over 15 amino acids. Per germline, CDR1 SNHLY and CDR2 FYNNEI. CDR3 protein: CASTAPGTGGYEQYF.

The chain uses TRBV28 and TRBJ2-1; the TCRdb D gene call, TRBD1, has no DNA to confirm it. CDR1 MDHEN and CDR2 SYDVKM come from the germline V gene. The length of the CDR3 is 15 residues. The CDR3 sequence is CASRIDGGPYNEQFF.

The chain is built from TRBV6-2 or TRBV6-3 and TRBJ1-3; the D call from TCRdb, TRBD1, cannot be confirmed without DNA. The germline V gene has CDR1 MNHEY and CDR2 SVGEGT. This CDR3 is 12 amino acids long. CDR3 sequence: CASSLPPGQLSF.

V and J are TRBV12-3 or TRBV12-4 and TRBJ2-2. This CDR3 is 13 amino acids long. The CDR3 spells CASSLARVGELFF.